These T cell receptor beta chains were read from a single sample in a study of cytomegalovirus exposure and HLA in healthy donors. Libraries were prepared by immunoSEQ multiplex PCR; TCRdb keeps only in-frame clonotypes and omits some of them. The sample consists of about 130,000 clones, over 70% of them appearing once. The sequenced sample consisted of PBMCs. All receptors derive from a woman under 30 in good health and CMV-seronegative. Both conserved end residues are part of each CDR3. Fields, in order: V gene, CDR3 protein.

TRBV30	CAWSVGGQHSNQPQHF
TRBV15	CATSRDGGGRDTQYF
TRBV2	CASSELGGRNQPQHF
TRBV6-1	CASSGSTGTGELFF
TRBV5-6	CASSLRGWVQAGEQYF
TRBV7-8	CASSWGLNTEAFF
TRBV29-1	CSVEQGIVDTQYF
TRBV5-1	CASSPGRAGKETQYF
TRBV30	CAGDRFEHEQYF
TRBV9	CASSKDSYNEQFF
TRBV7-8	CASSLEPDRLASNQPQHF
TRBV5-3	CARSPGTGDTEAFF
TRBV2	CASRATGYRTEAFF
TRBV25-1	CASSEYESGYTF
TRBV4-1	CASSQEGGRGYMNTEAFF
TRBV28	CASSPGQVSYNEQFF
TRBV2	CASSRGNYEQYF
TRBV5-1	CASSPGVGNTGELFF
TRBV5-1	CASSLGEFQETQYF
TRBV5-4	CATRIQGTETQYF
TRBV6-5	CASSYSTGLANEQYF
TRBV6-6	CASSYADSYEQYF
TRBV5-1	CASSSPTELAGGPSETQYF
TRBV5-5	CASSLVQTATYEQYF
TRBV6-5	CASSYSGQTDEQYF
TRBV6-1	CASSVEASTDTQYF
TRBV7-2	CASSLGWVGGLADVGEQFF
TRBV16	CASSQSSGGDTQYF
TRBV6-6	CASSAVGGRTEAFF
TRBV27	CASSFLGGEAPYEQYF
TRBV4-1	CASRVDQGAIGNTIYF
TRBV30	CAWAKAGTGELFF